One T cell receptor (beta chain) is described in this entry. The antigen is unknown. The time point is: newly diagnosed GD, antithyroid drugs for less than 3 months. PBMCs were the source of the RNA used for TCR sequencing. This sample stems from a study of regulatory T cells in long-lasting Graves disease. Study results and caveats: Persistent disease samples used TRBV28, TRBJ1-2 and TRBJ2-5 preferentially.

Investigators prepared the TCR beta libraries by applying iRepertoire HTBI primers and Arm-PCR of CDR3 regions. TCRdb re-analysed the multiplex PCR reads in MiXCR, keeping a single row per CDR3 protein. This table holds 560,000 or so distinct CDR3 sequences, around 15% found once. Trimming shortened V by 6 bases and J by 2 bases, and 20 bases separated the two germline ends. CDR1 is LNHDA, CDR2 SQIVND, per germline (reference sequence). CDR3 length: 17 residues. The data were also submitted as part of a second study, on T cells in Graves' hyperthyroidism and ophthalmopathy. That report notes: RT-PCR in the first round (using the HTBI primer set) targeted the TCR CDR3. Blood also carried most thyroid clonotypes expanded above 0.001.

Source: peripheral blood mononuclear cells (PBMCs), taken at new diagnosis, from a patient treated with antithyroid drugs. This TCR was sampled from a man younger than 35 with Graves disease. The rearrangement joins TRBV19 to TRBJ2-1; either TRBD1 or TRBD2 may supply D (6 bases each). The CDR3 coding sequence is TGTGCCAGTAGGGGAGGAGGGGGGCCCGGCGCCTACAATGAGCAGTTCTTC. Protein product: CASRGGGGPGAYNEQFF.